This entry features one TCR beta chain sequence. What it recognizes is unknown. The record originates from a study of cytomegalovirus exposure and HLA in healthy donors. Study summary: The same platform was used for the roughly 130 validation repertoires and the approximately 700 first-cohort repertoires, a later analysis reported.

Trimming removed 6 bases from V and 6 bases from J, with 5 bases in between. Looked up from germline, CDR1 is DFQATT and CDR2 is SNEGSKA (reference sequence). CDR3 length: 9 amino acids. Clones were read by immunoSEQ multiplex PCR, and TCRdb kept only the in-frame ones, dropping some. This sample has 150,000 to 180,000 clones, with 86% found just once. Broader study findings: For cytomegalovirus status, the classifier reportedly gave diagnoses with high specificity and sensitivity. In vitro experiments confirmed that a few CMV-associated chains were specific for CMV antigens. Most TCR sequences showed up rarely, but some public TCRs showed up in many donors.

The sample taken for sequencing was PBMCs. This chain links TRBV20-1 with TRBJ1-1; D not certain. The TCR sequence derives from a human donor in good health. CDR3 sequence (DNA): TGCAGTGCCGGGGCTGAAGCTTTCTTT. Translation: CSAGAEAFF.